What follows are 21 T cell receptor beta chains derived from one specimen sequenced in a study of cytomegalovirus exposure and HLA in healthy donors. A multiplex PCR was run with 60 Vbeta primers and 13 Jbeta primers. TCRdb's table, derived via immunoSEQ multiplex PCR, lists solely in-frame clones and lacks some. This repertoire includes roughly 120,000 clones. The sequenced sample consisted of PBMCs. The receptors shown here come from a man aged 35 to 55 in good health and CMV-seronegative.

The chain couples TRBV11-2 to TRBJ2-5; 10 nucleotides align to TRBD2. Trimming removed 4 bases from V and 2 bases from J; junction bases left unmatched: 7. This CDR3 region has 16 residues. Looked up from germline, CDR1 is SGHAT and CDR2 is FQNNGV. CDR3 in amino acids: CASSSLAGVRQETQYF. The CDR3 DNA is TGTGCCAGCAGCTCCCTAGCGGGAGTGCGGCAAGAGACCCAGTACTTC.

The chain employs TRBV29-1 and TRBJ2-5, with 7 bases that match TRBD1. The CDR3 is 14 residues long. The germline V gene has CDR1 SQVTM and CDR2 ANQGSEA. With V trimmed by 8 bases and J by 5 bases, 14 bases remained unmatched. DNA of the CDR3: TGCAGCTCAAAACAGGGGTGGTTTGGGGAGACCCAGTACTTC. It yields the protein CSSKQGWFGETQYF.

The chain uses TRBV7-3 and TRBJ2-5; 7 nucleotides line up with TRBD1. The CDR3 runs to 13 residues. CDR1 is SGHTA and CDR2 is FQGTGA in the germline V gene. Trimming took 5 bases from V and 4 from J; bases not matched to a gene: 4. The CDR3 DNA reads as TGTGCCAGCAGCCCATCAGGGGGAGAGACCCAGTACTTC. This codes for CASSPSGGETQYF.

CDR3 nucleotides: TGCAGCGTCTTACAGGGTTCGTGGAACATTCAGTACTTC. Translation gives CSVLQGSWNIQYF. The chain couples TRBV29-1 to TRBJ2-4; tentative D call: TRBD1 (6 bases). Trimming took off 6 bases at V and 7 bases at J, with 16 bases between the two ends. Germline V lookup: CDR1 SQVTM, CDR2 ANQGSEA. The CDR3 runs 13 residues. The entire variable domain, with the rest obtained from reference TRBV29-1 and TRBJ2-4, is as follows: SAVISQKPSRDICQRGTSLTIQCQVDSQVTMMFWYRQQPGQSLTLIATANQGSEATYESGFVIDKFPISRPNLTFSTLTVSNMSPEDSSIYLCSVLQGSWNIQYFGAGTRLSVL.

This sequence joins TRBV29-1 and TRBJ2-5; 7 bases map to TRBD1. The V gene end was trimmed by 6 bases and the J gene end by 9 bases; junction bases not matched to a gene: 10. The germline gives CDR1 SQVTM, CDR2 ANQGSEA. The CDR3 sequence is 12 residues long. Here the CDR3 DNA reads TGCAGCGTGGTGACAGGGTCATCGTCCCAGTACTTC. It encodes CSVVTGSSSQYF.

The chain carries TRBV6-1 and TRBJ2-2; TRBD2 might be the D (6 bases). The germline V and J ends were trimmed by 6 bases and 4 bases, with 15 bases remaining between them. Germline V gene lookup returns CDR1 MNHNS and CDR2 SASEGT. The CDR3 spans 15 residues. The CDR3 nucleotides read TGTGCCAGCAGCTTCCTTGGGGGGAGCACCGGGGAGCTGTTTTTT. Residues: CASSFLGGSTGELFF.

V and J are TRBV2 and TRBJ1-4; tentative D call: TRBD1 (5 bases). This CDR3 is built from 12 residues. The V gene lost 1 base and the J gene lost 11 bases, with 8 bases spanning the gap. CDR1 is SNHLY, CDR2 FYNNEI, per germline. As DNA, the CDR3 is TGTGCCAGCAGTGAAGATAAGGGGAAACTGTTTTTT. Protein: CASSEDKGKLFF.

CDR3 DNA sequence: TGTGCCTGGTGGGGGCGAGGGTATGGCTACACCTTC. Amino acids: CAWWGRGYGYTF. This chain joins TRBV30 and TRBJ1-2; D is perhaps TRBD1 (6 bases). Germline CDR1 and CDR2: GTSNPN and SVGIG (reference sequence). The CDR3 has 12 amino acids. Trimming took off 5 bases at V and 5 bases at J, with 12 bases between the two ends.

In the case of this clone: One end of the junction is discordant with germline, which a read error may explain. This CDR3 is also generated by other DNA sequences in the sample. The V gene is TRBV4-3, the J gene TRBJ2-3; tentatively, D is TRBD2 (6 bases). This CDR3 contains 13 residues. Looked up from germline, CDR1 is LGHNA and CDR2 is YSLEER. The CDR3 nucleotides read TGCGCCAGCAGCCAGGGACTTACAGATACACAGTATTTT. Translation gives CASSQGLTDTQYF.

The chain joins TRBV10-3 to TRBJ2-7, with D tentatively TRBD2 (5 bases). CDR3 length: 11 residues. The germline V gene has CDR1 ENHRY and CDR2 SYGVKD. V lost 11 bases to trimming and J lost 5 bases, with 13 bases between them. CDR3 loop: CASVGAHEQYF. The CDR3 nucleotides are TGTGCCTCCGTGGGAGCTCACGAGCAGTACTTC.

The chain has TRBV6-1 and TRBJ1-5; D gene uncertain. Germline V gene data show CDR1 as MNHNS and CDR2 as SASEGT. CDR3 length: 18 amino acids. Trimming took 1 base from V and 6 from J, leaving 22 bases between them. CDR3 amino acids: CASSEDARRVGRSQPQHF. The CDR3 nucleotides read TGTGCCAGCAGTGAAGATGCCAGGAGGGTCGGTAGGAGTCAGCCCCAGCATTTT.

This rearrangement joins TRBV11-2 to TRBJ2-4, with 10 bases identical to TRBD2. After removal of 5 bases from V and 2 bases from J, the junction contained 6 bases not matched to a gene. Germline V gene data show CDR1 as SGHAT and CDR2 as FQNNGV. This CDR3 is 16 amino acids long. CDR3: CASSQRTSGTKNIQYF. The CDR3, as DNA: TGTGCCAGCAGCCAAAGGACTAGCGGTACCAAAAACATTCAGTACTTC.

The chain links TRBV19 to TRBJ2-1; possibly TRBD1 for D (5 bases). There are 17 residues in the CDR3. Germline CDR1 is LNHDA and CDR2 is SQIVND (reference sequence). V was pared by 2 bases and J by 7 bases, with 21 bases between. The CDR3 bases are TGTGCCAGTAGTATAAAACGCACGTGGACAACTGGGAATGAGCAGTTCTTC. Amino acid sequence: CASSIKRTWTTGNEQFF. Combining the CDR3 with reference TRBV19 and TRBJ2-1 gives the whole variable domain DGGITQSPKYLFRKEGQNVTLSCEQNLNHDAMYWYRQDPGQGLRLIYYSQIVNDFQKGDIAEGYSVSREKKESFPLTVTSAQKNPTAFYLCASSIKRTWTTGNEQFFGPGTRLTVL.

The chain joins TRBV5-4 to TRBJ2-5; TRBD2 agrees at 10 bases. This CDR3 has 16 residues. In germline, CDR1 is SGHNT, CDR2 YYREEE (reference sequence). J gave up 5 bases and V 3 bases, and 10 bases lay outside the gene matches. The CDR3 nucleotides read TGTGCCAGCAGCTCGAACCTAGCGGGAGTCAGGGAGACCCAGTACTTC. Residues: CASSSNLAGVRETQYF.

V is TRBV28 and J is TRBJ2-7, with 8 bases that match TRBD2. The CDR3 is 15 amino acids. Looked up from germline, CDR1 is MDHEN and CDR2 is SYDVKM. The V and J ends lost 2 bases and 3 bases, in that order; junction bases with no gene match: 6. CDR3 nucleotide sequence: TGTGCCAGCAGTTTAACCCGTCTAGCGGGCTACGAGCAGTACTTC. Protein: CASSLTRLAGYEQYF. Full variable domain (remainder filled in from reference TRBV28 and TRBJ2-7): DVKVTQSSRYLVKRTGEKVFLECVQDMDHENMFWYRQDPGLGLRLIYFSYDVKMKEKGDIPEGYSVSREKKERFSLILESASTNQTSMYLCASSLTRLAGYEQYFGPGTRLTVT.

The CDR3 loop is CASSPHGTANYGYTF. The CDR3, as DNA: TGTGCCAGCAGCCCACACGGGACAGCTAACTATGGCTACACCTTC. V usage is TRBV7-8 and J usage is TRBJ1-2, with 7 nucleotides matching TRBD1. The CDR3 has 15 residues. Germline assignment: CDR1 SGHVS and CDR2 FQNEAQ. The trim removed 5 bases at V and 0 bases at J, leaving 6 bases unmatched.

As DNA, the CDR3 is TGTGCCACCAGCAGAGTCGACAGGGACTCCTACGAGCAGTACTTC. Amino acid sequence: CATSRVDRDSYEQYF. The chain is built from TRBV15 and TRBJ2-7; 7 bases fit TRBD1. V shed 1 base and J 0 bases; nucleotides not matched to a gene: 3. This CDR3 spans 15 amino acids. Germline values: CDR1 LNHNV, CDR2 YYDKDF (reference sequence).

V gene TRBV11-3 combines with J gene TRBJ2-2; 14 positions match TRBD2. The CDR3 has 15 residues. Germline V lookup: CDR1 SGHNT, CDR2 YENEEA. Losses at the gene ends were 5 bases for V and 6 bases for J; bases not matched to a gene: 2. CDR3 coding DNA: TGTGCCAGCAGCCTGACTAGCGGGAGGGCCGGGGAGCTGTTTTTT. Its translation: CASSLTSGRAGELFF.

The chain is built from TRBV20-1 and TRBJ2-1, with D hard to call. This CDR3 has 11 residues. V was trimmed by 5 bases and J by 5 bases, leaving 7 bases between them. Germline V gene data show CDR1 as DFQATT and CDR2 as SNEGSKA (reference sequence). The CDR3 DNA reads TGCAGTGCTTCAATTCACAATGAGCAGTTCTTC. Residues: CSASIHNEQFF.

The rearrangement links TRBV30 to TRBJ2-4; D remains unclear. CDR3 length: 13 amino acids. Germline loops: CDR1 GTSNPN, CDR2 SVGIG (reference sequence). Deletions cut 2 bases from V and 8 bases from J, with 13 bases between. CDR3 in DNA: TGTGCCTGGAGTTTTTCGGGTGCGGACATTCAGTACTTC. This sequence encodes CAWSFSGADIQYF.

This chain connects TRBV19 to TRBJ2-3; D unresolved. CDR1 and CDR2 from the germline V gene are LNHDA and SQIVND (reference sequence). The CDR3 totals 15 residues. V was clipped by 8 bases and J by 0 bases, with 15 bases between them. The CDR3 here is CASSPSSPSTDTQYF. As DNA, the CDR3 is TGTGCCAGTTCCCCGTCTTCCCCTAGCACAGATACGCAGTATTTT.